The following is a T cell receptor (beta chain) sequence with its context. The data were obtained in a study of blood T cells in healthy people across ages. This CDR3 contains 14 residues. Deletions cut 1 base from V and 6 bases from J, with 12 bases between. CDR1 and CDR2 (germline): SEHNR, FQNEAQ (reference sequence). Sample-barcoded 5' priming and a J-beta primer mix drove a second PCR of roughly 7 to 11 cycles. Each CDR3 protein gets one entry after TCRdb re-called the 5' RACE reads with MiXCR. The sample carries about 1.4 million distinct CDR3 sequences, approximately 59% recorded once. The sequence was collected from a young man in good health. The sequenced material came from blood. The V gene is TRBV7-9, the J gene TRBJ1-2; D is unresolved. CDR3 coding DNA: TGTGCCAGCAGCTTAGGTGTTAGGGTTGATGGCTACACCTTC. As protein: CASSLGVRVDGYTF.